The 12 T cell receptor beta chains below come from one sample, sequenced in a study of T cell repertoires in cytomegalovirus infection. TCRdb reprocessed the reads with MiXCR, giving one entry per CDR3 protein. The sample has around 490,000 distinct CDR3 sequences, more than 20% seen once. Material for sequencing was PBMCs. The receptors here all came from a human donor in good health (CMV status not recorded). Some clones in this sample may be carry-over from other donors' samples.

This clonotype was counted only a few times. The chain recombines TRBV7-9 with TRBJ2-7; D is possibly TRBD1 or TRBD2 (5 bases each). CDR1 and CDR2 from the germline V gene are SEHNR and FQNEAQ (reference sequence). This CDR3 is built from 15 residues. V dropped 2 bases and J dropped 5 bases, with 16 bases sitting between them. This CDR3 is CASSLSGPRGDEQYF. In DNA form, the CDR3 reads TGTGCCAGCAGCTTATCAGGACCCAGAGGGGACGAGCAGTACTTC.

The chain is built from TRBV28 and TRBJ1-2, with D unresolved. CDR1 and CDR2 from the germline V gene are MDHEN and SYDVKM. The CDR3 length is 18 residues. V was cut by 3 bases and J by 4 bases, with 24 bases left in between. The CDR3 nucleotides are TGTGCCAGCAGTTTTATACACATCCTCCATCCTTTAACCTATGGCTACACCTTC. Translating it yields CASSFIHILHPLTYGYTF.

The chain combines TRBV4-2 with TRBJ1-4, with 9 nucleotides matching TRBD1. CDR1 and CDR2 (germline): LGHNA, YNFKEQ. Trimming took 2 bases from V and 6 from J; bases not matched to a gene: 4. This CDR3 contains 15 residues. The CDR3: CASSQTGQGDEKLFF. The CDR3 coding sequence is TGTGCCAGCAGCCAAACGGGACAGGGTGATGAAAAACTGTTTTTT.

This clonotype was counted ten times or more. This rearrangement joins TRBV27 to TRBJ1-5; a possible D gene is TRBD1 (6 bases). CDR3 length: 14 amino acids. The germline V and J ends were trimmed by 6 bases and 2 bases, with 11 bases remaining between them. The V gene's germline CDR1 is MNHEY and CDR2 SMNVEV (reference sequence). CDR3 sequence (DNA): TGTGCCAGCAGGACAGGAAGTGGCAATCAGCCCCAGCATTTT. Protein: CASRTGSGNQPQHF.

This clonotype has a count of ten or more. The chain carries TRBV7-2 and TRBJ2-1; possibly TRBD1 or TRBD2 for D (5 bases each). Trimming pared 4 bases from V and 7 bases from J, leaving 17 bases between. Germline values: CDR1 SGHTA, CDR2 FQGNSA. The CDR3 extends over 15 amino acids. In nucleotides, the CDR3 is TGTGCCAGCAGCTCGGGGACGGCCTTAGGGAATGAGCAGTTCTTC. Translated: CASSSGTALGNEQFF.

This clonotype appeared a few times. This chain uses TRBV28 with TRBJ2-3, with D perhaps matching TRBD1 (6 bases). Germline V gene lookup returns CDR1 MDHEN and CDR2 SYDVKM. V was pared by 5 bases and J by 11 bases, with 17 bases between. CDR3 length: 13 residues. CDR3 sequence (DNA): TGTGCCAGCAGTGGCCCCGACCGAGGGGGGCAGTATTTT. Protein: CASSGPDRGGQYF.

In this sample, this clonotype turned up many times. This rearrangement joins TRBV7-2 to TRBJ1-4; 10 bases are a match to TRBD1. CDR3 size: 15 residues. V shed 3 bases and J 7 bases; nucleotides not matched to a gene: 5. From germline, CDR1 is SGHTA and CDR2 FQGNSA. CDR3 region: CASSFDRGPGEKLFF. The CDR3 DNA follows: TGTGCCAGCAGCTTCGACAGGGGGCCGGGTGAAAAACTGTTTTTT.

This clonotype was observed a few times. The chain couples TRBV11-2 to TRBJ2-7; D is undetermined. The CDR3 contains 13 residues. V lost 1 base and J lost 5, with 9 bases in between. Germline-derived CDR1 and CDR2 are SGHAT and FQNNGV. CDR3 DNA sequence: TGTGCCAGCAGCTTAGGGCTAGATAACGAGCAGTACGTC. Translating it yields CASSLGLDNEQYV.

The chain links TRBV19 to TRBJ2-1, with D hard to call. CDR1 is LNHDA, CDR2 SQIVND, per germline (reference sequence). The CDR3 contains 13 residues. Trimming stripped 4 bases from V and 8 bases from J, with 12 bases between. The CDR3 here is CASSTGSGDEQFF. DNA for the CDR3: TGTGCCAGTAGTACCGGATCAGGCGATGAGCAGTTCTTC.

This clonotype was detected only once. V is TRBV6-2 or TRBV6-3 and J is TRBJ1-5; 8 bases are shared with TRBD1. The CDR3 runs to 12 residues. V shed 6 bases and J 12 bases; nucleotides not matched to a gene: 7. Germline values: CDR1 MNHEY, CDR2 SVGEGT. The CDR3 DNA sequence: TGTGCCAGCAGCCAAAGGACAGGGCTCCAGCATTTT. The encoded protein is CASSQRTGLQHF.

The CDR3 reads CASSLWGSHTF. CDR3 DNA: TGTGCCAGCAGCTTGTGGGGCAGCCACACCTTC. V gene TRBV5-6 combines with J gene TRBJ1-2; D might be TRBD1 (5 bases). The CDR3 is made up of 11 amino acids. In germline, CDR1 is SGHDT, CDR2 YYEEEE. The V and J ends lost 1 base and 12 bases respectively, with 10 bases between them.

This clonotype occurred many times. The rearrangement uses TRBV7-8 and TRBJ2-1, with 7 nucleotides matching TRBD2. Germline CDR1 is SGHVS and CDR2 is FQNEAQ. With 4 bases clipped from V and 0 bases from J, the junction kept 9 bases outside the gene matches. The CDR3 contains 17 residues. CDR3 protein: CASSSEWTSHSYNEQFF. As DNA, the CDR3 is TGTGCCAGCAGCTCCGAGTGGACTAGTCACTCCTACAATGAGCAGTTCTTC.